This T cell receptor beta chain derives from a study of blood T cells in healthy people across ages. Study conclusions and caveats: Strongly correlated with naive T cell percentage was TCR beta diversity.

This clonotype has only a few counts. Its specificity is unknown. For the second PCR, which ran for roughly 7 to 11 cycles, a sample-barcoded 5' primer and a J-beta primer mix were used. A 12-random-nucleotide template-switch adaptor tagged each cDNA molecule. TCRdb analysed the 5' RACE reads with MiXCR anew, one entry per CDR3 protein. The sample includes approximately 960,000 distinct CDR3 sequences, around 29% of them seen just once. This CDR3 has 15 amino acids. Germline trimming cut 4 bases from V and 6 bases from J; bases unmatched to any gene: 9. The germline gives CDR1 LNHNV, CDR2 YYDKDF (reference sequence). These data also formed part of another study, on T cells of mothers and their children.

J is TRBJ1-1 and V is TRBV15; 9 nucleotides agree with TRBD1. The sample taken for sequencing was blood. The sequence was collected from a woman aged 35 to 49 in good health. The CDR3 sequence is CATSTYGQGMAEAFF. CDR3 in DNA: TGTGCCACCAGCACGTATGGACAGGGGATGGCTGAAGCTTTCTTT.